These 27 T cell receptor beta chains originate from one sample sequenced in a study of OX40 agonist ivuxolimab in advanced cancers. Profiling relied on immunoSEQ multiplex PCR, and the TCRdb table lists in-frame clones only, not all of them. The sample lists some 23,000 clones, roughly 91% occurring once. The starting material was CD4+ or CD8+ T cells sorted from blood, obtained in a trial of the OX40 agonist ivuxolimab. These receptor sequences come from an adult with an advanced solid tumor such as melanoma, head and neck, liver or kidney cancer.

This clone was picked up one time. This chain links TRBV4-1 with TRBJ2-1, with D perhaps assigned TRBD1 or TRBD2 (6 bases each). Looked up from germline, CDR1 is MGHRA and CDR2 is YSYEKL. The CDR3 is 16 amino acids. V dropped 4 bases and J dropped 8 bases, with 21 bases sitting between them. The CDR3: CASSLRGQPPGDEQFF. The CDR3 nucleotides are TGCGCCAGCAGCCTACGGGGACAACCGCCGGGGGATGAGCAGTTCTTC.

The rearrangement joins TRBV4-2 to TRBJ2-3; 16 bases fit TRBD2. Germline CDR1 LGHNA, CDR2 YNFKEQ. The CDR3 spans 18 residues. V shed 4 bases, J shed 7 bases, and the junction held 11 bases outside the gene matches. The CDR3 region is CASSPGTSGGEGVHTQYF. The CDR3 coding sequence is TGTGCCAGCAGCCCCGGGACTAGCGGGGGGGAGGGTGTCCATACGCAGTATTTT.

The rearrangement uses TRBV19 and TRBJ2-1; D remains ambiguous. Germline values: CDR1 LNHDA, CDR2 SQIVND (reference sequence). This CDR3 is built from 11 residues. V was shortened by 4 bases and J by 9 bases, with 7 bases between the two germline ends. CDR3 nucleotide sequence: TGTGCCAGTAGTACCTCGGTTGAGCAGTTCTTC. It encodes CASSTSVEQFF.

The chain links TRBV7-8 to TRBJ2-7; 11 bases are a match to TRBD2. Trimming took 3 bases from V and 3 from J; bases not matched to a gene: 4. The CDR3 spans 15 residues. In germline, CDR1 is SGHVS, CDR2 FQNEAQ. The CDR3 DNA reads as TGTGCCAGCAGCTTGGCCGGGACTAGCGGCTACGAGCAGTACTTC. Translated: CASSLAGTSGYEQYF.

This rearrangement joins TRBV7-2 to TRBJ2-1; tentative D call: TRBD1 (6 bases). The CDR3 has 16 amino acids. Germline V CDR1 and CDR2: SGHTA, FQGNSA. Trimming took off 5 bases at V and 11 bases at J, with 25 bases between the two ends. DNA of the CDR3: TGTGCCAGCAGCGCCTCCGGACAGTCCACGAATAGCAAGCAGTTCTTC. Translation gives CASSASGQSTNSKQFF.

V usage is TRBV30 and J usage is TRBJ2-7; D tentatively fits TRBD1 or TRBD2 (5 bases each). This CDR3 contains 11 residues. V was clipped by 4 bases and J by 3 bases, with 7 bases between them. Germline loops: CDR1 GTSNPN, CDR2 SVGIG (reference sequence). This CDR3 is CAWTGGYEQYF. The CDR3 nucleotides read TGTGCCTGGACTGGGGGCTACGAGCAGTACTTC.

This chain uses TRBV9 with TRBJ2-1; D may be TRBD1 (5 bases). CDR1 and CDR2 (germline): SGDLS, YYNGEE. CDR3 length: 14 residues. Trimming shortened V by 0 bases and J by 4 bases, and 8 bases separated the two germline ends. This chain's CDR3 is CASSVDSGYNEQFF. The CDR3 DNA reads TGTGCCAGCAGCGTAGATTCAGGGTACAATGAGCAGTTCTTC.

This chain links TRBV2 with TRBJ1-2; 9 bases agree with TRBD1. The V gene's germline CDR1 is SNHLY and CDR2 FYNNEI. With 7 bases clipped from V and 3 bases from J, the junction kept 9 bases outside the gene matches. The CDR3 has 15 amino acids. The CDR3 DNA sequence: TGTGCCAGCATAACAACAGGGGGCACGGACTATGGCTACACCTTC. Encoded protein: CASITTGGTDYGYTF.

The chain employs TRBV5-5 and TRBJ2-6, with TRBD2 identical over 7 bases. Germline V CDR1 and CDR2: SGHKS, YYEKEE (reference sequence). CDR3 length equals 16 residues. The J segment lost 2 bases and the V segment lost 0 bases, leaving 2 bases of the junction unmatched. For the CDR3, the DNA is TGTGCCAGCAGCTTGGACAGCGGGACTGGGGCCAACGTCCTGACTTTC. It yields the protein CASSLDSGTGANVLTF.

This clone was seen once. DNA of the CDR3: TGTGCCAGCAGCTACAGGGGGCGGCCTAGCACAGATACGCAGTATTTT. This gives the protein CASSYRGRPSTDTQYF. The chain carries TRBV11-2 and TRBJ2-3; 9 nucleotides align to TRBD1. CDR1 is SGHAT and CDR2 is FQNNGV in the germline V gene. V was pared by 4 bases and J by 0 bases, with 5 bases of the junction left unmatched. The CDR3 covers 16 residues.

Judged by abundance, this clone is hyperexpanded. V is TRBV5-1 and J is TRBJ2-7; 13 bases fit TRBD2. This CDR3 spans 15 amino acids. The ends lost 4 bases at V and 3 bases at J; junction bases unmatched: 4. Germline V gene data show CDR1 as SGHRS and CDR2 as YFSETQ. CDR3 DNA: TGCGCCAGCAGCGAAACTAGCGGGGGGGTCTACGAGCAGTACTTC. It is translated as CASSETSGGVYEQYF.

This chain connects TRBV11-2 to TRBJ1-1; D is ambiguous. Germline CDR1 is SGHAT and CDR2 is FQNNGV. V was clipped by 1 base and J by 1 base, with 4 bases between them. This CDR3 has 13 residues. The chain's CDR3 is CASSLGGNTEAFF. The CDR3 DNA is TGTGCCAGCAGCTTAGGGGGGAACACTGAAGCTTTCTTT.

This chain joins TRBV19 and TRBJ1-1, with D unresolved. The CDR3 totals 15 residues. The ends were cut back, 3 bases at V and 4 bases at J, with 15 bases in the middle. CDR1 is LNHDA and CDR2 is SQIVND in the germline V gene (reference sequence). The CDR3 DNA is TGTGCCAGTAGTATGGTGGGTTATTTGGGCACTGAAGCTTTCTTT. It translates to CASSMVGYLGTEAFF.

The chain is built from TRBV5-6 and TRBJ2-3; TRBD1 aligns across 8 bases. The CDR3 consists of 11 residues. Trimming took 4 bases from V and 11 from J; bases not matched to a gene: 3. Looked up from germline, CDR1 is SGHDT and CDR2 is YYEEEE. CDR3 in DNA: TGTGCCAGCAGCCAGACAGGGGAGCAGTATTTT. Encoded protein: CASSQTGEQYF.

The CDR3 loop reads CASIGRGITDTQYF. Written as DNA, the CDR3 is TGTGCCAGTATTGGCCGAGGAATCACAGATACGCAGTATTTT. V is TRBV19 and J is TRBJ2-3, with D unclear. CDR1 is LNHDA, CDR2 SQIVND, per germline (reference sequence). Trimming removed 7 bases from V and 2 bases from J, with 13 bases in between. This CDR3 region has 14 residues.

This clone was observed a single time. The J gene is TRBJ2-2, the V gene TRBV2; D may match TRBD1 or TRBD2 (7 bases each). Germline values: CDR1 SNHLY, CDR2 FYNNEI. Trimming took 6 bases from V and 6 from J, leaving 20 bases between them. CDR3 size: 16 residues. The CDR3 DNA follows: TGTGCCAGCAGGGGAGGGAGGGGGCGAAACCCCGGGGAGCTGTTTTTT. Translating it yields CASRGGRGRNPGELFF.

V usage is TRBV7-2 and J usage is TRBJ2-7; TRBD2 agrees at 10 bases. V lost 4 bases, J lost 2 bases, and 5 bases stayed unmatched. CDR1 and CDR2 from the germline V gene are SGHTA and FQGNSA. The CDR3 is 15 amino acids. The CDR3 sequence is CASSSTAGGPYEQYF. Written as DNA, the CDR3 is TGTGCCAGCAGCTCCACAGCGGGGGGGCCCTACGAGCAGTACTTC.

The J gene is TRBJ1-1, the V gene TRBV6-6, with 8 bases matching TRBD1. This CDR3 is built from 13 residues. The germline V gene has CDR1 MNHNY and CDR2 SVGAGI (reference sequence). J lost 4 bases, V lost 5 bases, and 3 bases had no gene match. The CDR3 coding sequence is TGTGCCAGCAGTCAAACAGGGGGCACTGAAGCTTTCTTT. Translation gives CASSQTGGTEAFF.

The chain employs TRBV5-4 and TRBJ2-4, with 9 bases lining up with TRBD1. V was pared by 3 bases and J by 5 bases, with 12 bases of the junction left unmatched. Germline V gene lookup returns CDR1 SGHNT and CDR2 YYREEE (reference sequence). The CDR3 contains 17 residues. The CDR3: CASSSPTGGRGQNIQYF. CDR3 coding DNA: TGTGCCAGCAGCTCGCCTACAGGGGGCCGGGGACAAAACATTCAGTACTTC.

The sample holds a few counts of this clone. The chain recombines TRBV4-3 with TRBJ2-1, with TRBD1 matching 9 bases. V was pared by 1 base and J by 7 bases, with 8 bases of the junction left unmatched. Germline V gives CDR1 LGHNA, CDR2 YSLEER. The CDR3 totals 16 residues. CDR3 sequence: CASSQVAGTGSNEQFF. Written as DNA, the CDR3 is TGCGCCAGCAGCCAAGTGGCCGGGACAGGGTCTAATGAGCAGTTCTTC.

V is TRBV4-1 and J is TRBJ2-7; 8 nucleotides match TRBD1. Losses at the gene ends were 1 base for V and 2 bases for J; bases not matched to a gene: 4. This CDR3 contains 15 residues. CDR1 and CDR2 from the germline V gene are MGHRA and YSYEKL. CDR3 nucleotides: TGCGCCAGCAGCCAAGGTAGACAGGGGCCCTACGAGCAGTACTTC. Translation: CASSQGRQGPYEQYF.

V usage is TRBV2 and J usage is TRBJ1-1; possible D gene TRBD1, 6 bases. The CDR3 spans 13 residues. Germline lookup yields CDR1 SNHLY and CDR2 FYNNEI. The V end was cut by 5 bases, the J end by 1 base, with 8 bases between. CDR3 sequence reads: CASSTGTNTEAFF. The CDR3, as DNA: TGTGCCAGCAGTACAGGGACGAACACTGAAGCTTTCTTT.

V is TRBV29-1 and J is TRBJ2-7, with 10 bases that match TRBD1. The V segment lost 6 bases and the J segment 3 bases; nucleotides outside the gene matches: 11. This CDR3 contains 15 residues. CDR1 is SQVTM and CDR2 is ANQGSEA in the germline V gene. The CDR3 DNA reads TGCAGCGTACGTAACCGGGACAGGGGAGTCTACGAGCAGTACTTC. Translated: CSVRNRDRGVYEQYF.

This CDR3 reads CASSESSAGGTTDTQYF. In DNA, the CDR3 is TGTGCCAGCAGTGAGTCGTCGGCGGGGGGGACTACAGATACGCAGTATTTT. The chain has TRBV2 and TRBJ2-3; 9 bases map to TRBD2. The germline CDR1 and CDR2 sequences are SNHLY and FYNNEI. With V trimmed by 3 bases and J by 3 bases, 10 bases remained unmatched. This CDR3 region has 17 residues.

The gene calls are TRBV5-1 and TRBJ2-2, with a tentative D call TRBD1 (5 bases). The CDR3 sequence is 17 residues long. Per the germline V gene, CDR1 is SGHRS and CDR2 is YFSETQ. V was trimmed by 0 bases and J by 2 bases, leaving 14 bases between them. CDR3 DNA sequence: TGCGCCAGCAGCTTGGCTGGAGTAGGGGTTAACACCGGGGAGCTGTTTTTT. Protein product: CASSLAGVGVNTGELFF. Full variable domain (remainder filled in from reference TRBV5-1 and TRBJ2-2): KAGVTQTPRYLIKTRGQQVTLSCSPISGHRSVSWYQQTPGQGLQFLFEYFSETQRNKGNFPGRFSGRQFSNSRSEMNVSTLELGDSALYLCASSLAGVGVNTGELFFGEGSRLTVL.

The CDR3 loop is CASSPSGRTSETQYF. CDR3 bases: TGCGCCAGCAGCCCTAGCGGGAGGACTTCAGAGACCCAGTACTTC. This chain uses TRBV4-1 with TRBJ2-5; 11 bases agree with TRBD2. The germline V gene has CDR1 MGHRA and CDR2 YSYEKL. The CDR3 loop spans 15 amino acids. The junction had 5 bases not matched to a gene; V was cut back by 4 bases and J by 4 bases.

V gene TRBV7-6 combines with J gene TRBJ2-1; D is unresolved. V shed 0 bases and J shed 3 bases, with 15 bases lying between them. This CDR3 is 17 amino acids long. Germline V gives CDR1 SGHVS, CDR2 FNYEAQ. The CDR3 region is CASSLASRSDYYNEQFF. For the CDR3, the DNA is TGTGCCAGCAGCTTAGCGTCGAGGAGTGATTACTACAATGAGCAGTTCTTC. Full variable domain (remainder filled in from reference TRBV7-6 and TRBJ2-1): GAGVSQSPRYKVTKRGQDVALRCDPISGHVSLYWYRQALGQGPEFLTYFNYEAQQDKSGLPNDRFSAERPEGSISTLTIQRTEQRDSAMYRCASSLASRSDYYNEQFFGPGTRLTVL.